This T cell receptor beta chain was recorded in a study of OX40 agonist ivuxolimab in advanced cancers. General study findings and limits: The 0.1-3.0 mg/kg partial responders had among the lowest clonal expansion. Still undetermined is the antigen specificity of the expanded peripheral T cells.

Autoimmune disease history or systemic immunosuppression was exclusionary. This CDR3 region has 15 residues. The germline gives CDR1 SGHTA, CDR2 FQGNSA. Assay: immunoSEQ multiplex PCR; the TCRdb copy retains only in-frame clones and omits some. Among tens of thousands of clones listed, over 80% were seen once. This clone is a singleton in its sample. The antigen is not known. The clonotype originates from an adult with an advanced solid tumor such as melanoma, head and neck, liver or kidney cancer. The chain has TRBV7-2 and TRBJ2-5, with a tentative D call TRBD1 (6 bases). The end of the DNA fits TRBJ2-7 better, so the J call may be wrong. The material was CD4+ or CD8+ T cells sorted from blood, obtained in a trial of the OX40 agonist ivuxolimab. The CDR3 region is CASSLNRDTFYEQYF. In nucleotides, the CDR3 is TGTGCCAGCAGCTTAAATCGGGACACCTTCTACGAGCAGTACTTC.